This T cell receptor beta chain was identified in a study of T cells in localized non-small cell lung cancer. V gave up 4 bases and J gave up 7 bases, with 31 bases separating them. The CDR3 runs 19 residues. CDR1 and CDR2 (germline): MDHEN, SYDVKM. Profiling relied on immunoSEQ multiplex PCR, and the TCRdb table lists in-frame clones only, not all of them. The sample includes approximately 35,000 clones, approximately 89% seen only once; the top ten take approximately 12%. The rearrangement joins TRBV28 to TRBJ1-2, with D perhaps TRBD1 (6 bases). Sequenced here: peripheral blood mononuclear cells, sampled before any cancer treatment. The sequence came from a female donor at least 60 years old with stage II lung adenocarcinoma. The CDR3 DNA follows: TGTGCCAGCAGTTCAAATGGGGGCACAGGCGACTTTTTTAGGGGTGGCTACACCTTC. Its protein is CASSSNGGTGDFFRGGYTF.